This T cell receptor (beta chain) was captured in a study of blood T cell repertoires in COVID-19. Study-wide context: The United States, Italy and Spain were the sources of the acute and convalescent COVID-19 samples. Sample material is recorded as cDNA or gDNA derived from T cells, B-cell-depleted T cells, or PBMCs.

Germline CDR1 GTSNPN, CDR2 SVGIG (reference sequence). CDR3 size: 15 residues. J lost 4 bases, V lost 2 bases, and 10 bases had no gene match. Per the study methods: It was from reference gene primer amplification that nucleated cell counts were estimated. TCRdb's copy holds only in-frame clones and misses some; the assay was immunoSEQ multiplex PCR. That table furnishes V, J and clone size, whereas the DNA furnished D and trimming. The sample lists more than 40,000 clones; 85% to 90% were seen once. The source of this sequence is a human donor in a cohort sampled during active COVID-19. The sample comprised peripheral blood. The chain is built from TRBV30 and TRBJ1-2; 7 nucleotides match TRBD1. The chain's CDR3 is CAWSRAGGSSYGYTF. DNA for the CDR3: TGTGCCTGGAGTAGGGCAGGGGGGTCTTCCTATGGCTACACCTTC.